These T cell receptor beta chains were read from a single sample in a study of shared clonotypes between healthy human individuals. Some clones are missing from TCRdb's copy, which holds only in-frame ones; the method was immunoSEQ multiplex PCR. The sample carries approximately 2,000,000 clones, 80% to 95% recorded once. The source material was naive CD4+ T cells from PBMCs. The source is a man aged 18 to 30 in good health. Some clones in this sample may be carry-over from other donors' samples. The CDR3 runs from the conserved cysteine through the conserved F or W. The D gene is left open where the match is weak. Where a row states a size, it is once, few, many or the class of an expanded clone; other rows omit it.

TRBJ2-5,16,TRBD2,TRBV7-3,NA,TGTGCCAGCAGCCCCGGACTAGCGGGAGCCCAAGAGACCCAGTACTTC,CASSPGLAGAQETQYF
TRBJ2-3,14,NA,TRBV27,NA,TGTGCCAGCAGTTCGAGGTTCTCCACAGATACGCAGTATTTT,CASSSRFSTDTQYF
TRBJ1-1,14,TRBD1,TRBV5-1,few,TGCGCCAGCAGCGGACAGGGGGGGAACACTGAAGCTTTCTTT,CASSGQGGNTEAFF
TRBJ2-1,15,TRBD2,TRBV7-3,NA,TGTGCCAGCAGCCCCCGGGGGACTAGGGCTTTTGGGCAGTTCTTC,CASSPRGTRAFGQFF
TRBJ1-1,14,NA,TRBV5-4,NA,TGTGCCAGCAGCTCCTCAGGGTGGAACACTGAAGCTTTCTTT,CASSSSGWNTEAFF
TRBJ2-3,19,TRBD2,TRBV6-1,NA,TGTGCCAGCAGTGAAGTAGGGGGGGGACTAGCCGGCTACACAGATACGCAGTATTTT,CASSEVGGGLAGYTDTQYF
TRBJ2-4,16,NA,TRBV28,once,TGTGCCAGCAGTTTAGGGAGTCTAGGAACCAAAAACATTCAGTACTTC,CASSLGSLGTKNIQYF
TRBJ1-1,15,TRBD1,TRBV6-4,NA,TGTGCCAGCAGTTCGACAGGGGGCCGCGGCACTGAAGCTTTCTTT,CASSSTGGRGTEAFF
TRBJ1-5,14,NA,TRBV28,NA,TGTGCCAGCAGTTTAACTTATAGCAATCAGCCCCAGCATTTT,CASSLTYSNQPQHF
TRBJ2-3,16,TRBD2,TRBV7-9,NA,TGTGCCAGCAGCTTAGGACTAGCGAAGAGCACAGATACGCAGTATTTT,CASSLGLAKSTDTQYF
TRBJ2-7,17,TRBD1,TRBV6-1,NA,TGTGCCAGCAGTGAAGCGAGGGTGAGGGACAGGGGCTACGAGCAGTACTTC,CASSEARVRDRGYEQYF
TRBJ2-4,16,TRBD2,TRBV4-3,NA,TGCGCCAGCAGCCAAGACGCTGGCGGGAGAGCGAACATTCAGTACTTC,CASSQDAGGRANIQYF
TRBJ1-1,12,NA,TRBV30,few,TGTGCCTGGAGTTGGCAGAACACTGAAGCTTTCTTT,CAWSWQNTEAFF
TRBJ1-6,14,NA,TRBV6-5,NA,TGTGCCAGCAGGCGGACGAGGGAGAATTCACCCCTCCACTTT,CASRRTRENSPLHF
TRBJ1-4,14,NA,TRBV27,NA,TGTGCCAGCAGTCCTCTGGGGGGCGGTGAAAAACTGTTTTTT,CASSPLGGGEKLFF
TRBJ2-5,12,NA,TRBV27,NA,TGTGCCAGCAGTTTTCGCCAAGAGACCCAGTACTTC,CASSFRQETQYF
TRBJ1-1,14,NA,TRBV14,NA,TGTGCCAGCAGCCCGGAGAATATGGCGACTGAAGCTTTCTTT,CASSPENMATEAFF
TRBJ2-7,14,TRBD1,TRBV6-9,NA,TGTGCCAGCAGTTATCGAGACAGGGGGTACGAGCAGTACTTC,CASSYRDRGYEQYF
TRBJ2-3,17,TRBD2,TRBV18,NA,TGTGCCAGCTCACCTCTCCCGGCTAGCGGGATCACAGATACGCAGTATTTT,CASSPLPASGITDTQYF
TRBJ1-1,14,NA,TRBV18,NA,TGTGCCAGCTCACCACCGACGTGGGGGGGGGCAGCTTTCTTT,CASSPPTWGGAAFF
TRBJ1-1,15,NA,TRBV9,once,TGTGCCAGCAGCGTAGTAAGGGGGACGAACACTGAAGCTTTCTTT,CASSVVRGTNTEAFF
TRBJ2-7,17,NA,TRBV7-9,once,TGTGCCAGCAGCTTAGTGGGCAGGGAGACTGCCGGGGACGAGCAGTACTTC,CASSLVGRETAGDEQYF
TRBJ2-2,16,NA,TRBV5-1,NA,TGCGCCAGCAGCTTGGTCGAGACAGAGAACACCGGGGAGCTGTTTTTT,CASSLVETENTGELFF
TRBJ1-4,14,NA,TRBV13,few,TGTGCCAGCAGCCCGACAGCGACTAATGAAAAACTGTTTTTT,CASSPTATNEKLFF
TRBJ2-2,16,TRBD1,TRBV10-1,NA,TGCGCCAGCAGTGGGGACAGGGGTATAGGCACCGGGGAGCTGTTTTTT,CASSGDRGIGTGELFF
TRBJ2-7,14,NA,TRBV7-2,NA,TGTGCCAGCAGCTTAACTAGAGGTGGCCGAGAGCAGTACTTC,CASSLTRGGREQYF
TRBJ1-5,15,NA,TRBV28,NA,TGTGCCAGCGGCCCTGGGACTTCGGGCAATCAGCCCCAGCATTTT,CASGPGTSGNQPQHF
TRBJ1-3,15,NA,TRBV18,NA,TGTGCCAGCTCACCTACTGCACCCTCTGGAAACACCATATATTTT,CASSPTAPSGNTIYF
TRBJ1-2,13,NA,TRBV10-3,NA,TGTGCCATCAGTGAGTCCAGACAGCCTGGCTACACCTTC,CAISESRQPGYTF
TRBJ2-7,15,TRBD1,TRBV28,once,TGTGCCAGCAGTTTCTCCCGGACAGGGTCCTACGAGCAGTACTTC,CASSFSRTGSYEQYF
TRBJ2-7,14,NA,TRBV11-3,NA,TGTGCCAGCAGCCACCCTCGCGGCAGGTACGAGCAGTACTTC,CASSHPRGRYEQYF
TRBJ1-2,14,TRBD1,TRBV28,once,TGTGCCAGCAGTTCACAGGGGGGGAGCTATGGCTACACCTTC,CASSSQGGSYGYTF
TRBJ2-3,15,NA,TRBV11-3,NA,TGTGCCAGCAGCTTAGAGGAGGCAGGGATAGATACGCAGTATTTT,CASSLEEAGIDTQYF
TRBJ2-7,16,TRBD1,TRBV28,NA,TGTGCCAGCAGTTCCCGACAGGGGGCGGGGTCCTACGAGCAGTACTTC,CASSSRQGAGSYEQYF
TRBJ2-5,11,NA,TRBV2,few,TGTGCCAGCAGTTACGGGGAGACCCAGTACTTC,CASSYGETQYF
TRBJ2-4,20,TRBD2,TRBV6-1,NA,TGTGCCAGCAGTGTACAGACTAGCGGGTTCTTACGGGGGGCCAAAAACATTCAGTACTTC,CASSVQTSGFLRGAKNIQYF
TRBJ1-1,17,NA,TRBV27,NA,TGTGCCAGCAGTTTATCAGTCCACAGCATCATGAACACTGAAGCTTTCTTT,CASSLSVHSIMNTEAFF
TRBJ2-3,13,TRBD2,TRBV28,NA,TGTGCCAGCGGACTAGCGGGGACAGATACGCAGTATTTT,CASGLAGTDTQYF
TRBJ2-1,16,TRBD1,TRBV5-1,NA,TGCGCCAGCAGTTACGAGACAGGGGGCCCTTACAATGAGCAGTTCTTC,CASSYETGGPYNEQFF
TRBJ1-1,13,NA,TRBV25-1,NA,TGTGCCAGCAGCCAGGGCGGTAGGACTGAAGCTTTCTTT,CASSQGGRTEAFF
TRBJ1-2,13,NA,TRBV7-3,once,TGTGCCAGCAGCTTAGAGCGGCTCACGGGCTACACCTTC,CASSLERLTGYTF
TRBJ1-1,12,NA,TRBV29-1,NA,TGCAGCGCCTATGCGCGGACGGAGGAAGCTTTCTTT,CSAYARTEEAFF
TRBJ2-3,17,TRBD2,TRBV5-6,once,TGTGCCAGCAGCCTAACTACTAGCGGGAGGGGAACAGATACGCAGTATTTT,CASSLTTSGRGTDTQYF
TRBJ1-1,16,NA,TRBV5-6,NA,TGTGCCAGCAGCTTCCGGGACGCTTACATGAACACTGAAGCTTTCTTT,CASSFRDAYMNTEAFF
TRBJ1-2,17,TRBD1,TRBV28,NA,TGTGCCAGCAGTTTAGGACAGGGCCCTGGGGCCCACTATGGCTACACCTTC,CASSLGQGPGAHYGYTF
TRBJ1-1,15,NA,TRBV5-1,once,TGCGCCAGCAGCTTGGCAGGAGTAGGGAACACTGAAGCTTTCTTT,CASSLAGVGNTEAFF
TRBJ1-4,13,NA,TRBV7-2,NA,TGTGCCAGCAGCTTATCGCCAAGGGAAAAACTGTTTTTT,CASSLSPREKLFF
TRBJ1-1,15,TRBD1,TRBV7-2,NA,TGTGCCAGCAGCTTCCGGACAGGGTTGATTACTGAAGCTTTCTTT,CASSFRTGLITEAFF
TRBJ2-3,14,TRBD2,TRBV27,NA,TGTGCCAGCAGGCGCGGGAGGGCCGGGGATACGCAGTATTTT,CASRRGRAGDTQYF
TRBJ2-3,15,TRBD2,TRBV19,NA,TGTGCCAGTAGTCGAAGGGGACTATCGACAGATACGCAGTATTTT,CASSRRGLSTDTQYF
TRBJ2-5,11,NA,TRBV20-1,NA,TGCAGTGCTAGGGGGGCAGAGACCCAGTACTTC,CSARGAETQYF
TRBJ1-4,13,TRBD1,TRBV2,NA,TGTGCCAGCAGGGGGACAGGCCGGGAAAAACTGTTTTTT,CASRGTGREKLFF
TRBJ2-1,15,TRBD2,TRBV5-1,NA,TGCGCCAGCAGCCCCCCCAGCGGGAGCTACAATGAGCAGTTCTTC,CASSPPSGSYNEQFF
TRBJ2-3,15,TRBD2,TRBV5-5,NA,TGTGCCAGCAGCATTAGCGGGAGTAGTACAGATACGCAGTATTTT,CASSISGSSTDTQYF
TRBJ1-2,17,TRBD1,TRBV5-8,NA,TGTGCCAGCAGCTTCGACCCGGGCTATACAGGGGGCAAGGGCTACACCTTC,CASSFDPGYTGGKGYTF